A selection of T cell receptor beta chains follows, all from one sample in a study of blood T cell repertoires in COVID-19. Some clones are missing from TCRdb's copy, which holds only in-frame ones; the method was immunoSEQ multiplex PCR. The sample records about 180,000 clones, roughly 84% being singletons. Sequenced: PBMCs or T cells enriched from blood (not recorded which). The receptor set was obtained from a human donor with acute COVID-19. The donor label of this sample is uncertain. Both conserved end residues are trimmed from each CDR3.

V,J,length,CDR3
TRBV6-1,TRBJ2-1,13,ASSEVSSGGNEQF
TRBV11-2,TRBJ2-3,10,ASSKARDTQY
TRBV18,TRBJ2-3,14,ASSAGTGFYADTQY
TRBV10-1,TRBJ2-7,12,ASVWSRLIHEQY
TRBV30,TRBJ2-7,12,AWRSGQGSYEQY
TRBV6-5,TRBJ1-6,11,ASRAGFNSPLH
TRBV19,TRBJ2-2,11,ASSIQAPGELF
TRBV4-2,TRBJ2-1,15,ASSQRDVSGGPNEQF
TRBV5-8,TRBJ1-4,14,ASSLDPYRGGEKLF
TRBV5-1,TRBJ1-5,12,ASSLTGSNQPQH
TRBV2,TRBJ1-5,12,ASSKRTNNQPQH
TRBV28,TRBJ1-6,14,ASGLFQKLRDSPLH
TRBV9,TRBJ2-7,14,ASSVGVAGDFYEQY
TRBV29-1,TRBJ1-2,13,SVPEPGQGGYGYT
TRBV30,TRBJ2-5,9,AWSPQETQY
TRBV30,TRBJ1-2,13,AWRSPGQGARGYT
TRBV7-6,TRBJ1-1,11,ASSDGDTTEAF
TRBV2,TRBJ2-7,10,ASSESGYEQY
TRBV11-2,TRBJ1-1,14,ASSLSTGRLGTEAF
TRBV2,TRBJ2-1,11,ASSKSGEGEQF
TRBV11-2,TRBJ1-2,11,ASSLEQGTGYT
TRBV7-8,TRBJ2-7,10,ASSPRGNEQY
TRBV7-9,TRBJ1-1,15,ASSSRDGGPMNTEAF
TRBV18,TRBJ1-5,12,ASSPSQGYQPQH
TRBV4-3,TRBJ1-2,12,ASRDKGAGYGYT
TRBV5-4,TRBJ2-5,15,ASSLLASGGAAETQY
TRBV10-3,TRBJ1-2,16,AISDQRGPAMTNYGYT
TRBV19,TRBJ2-1,15,ASSIDPGTSGYNEQF
TRBV10-3,TRBJ2-3,13,AISESSSLTDTQY
TRBV11-2,TRBJ2-7,11,ASTYTGSYEQY
TRBV5-1,TRBJ2-7,13,ASSLGVRNPYEQY
TRBV6-5,TRBJ2-1,12,ASKTGVSYNEQF
TRBV6-5,TRBJ1-6,11,ASSPHRDPPLH
TRBV7-9,TRBJ1-3,15,ASSPGDRRSSGNTIY
TRBV19,TRBJ1-1,11,ASSTTPTAGAF